The clone carrying this T cell receptor beta chain showed up just a few times. Its target is unknown. Using unique molecular identifiers, the investigators prepared the TCRbeta library. Each CDR3 protein is one row after TCRdb ran MiXCR on the PCR reads. The sample has fewer than 750,000 distinct CDR3 sequences; about a quarter are singletons. CDR1 is DFQATT and CDR2 is SNEGSKA in the germline V gene (reference sequence). The CDR3 covers 12 residues. The data were obtained in a study of T-cell reconstitution after alpha-beta-depleted transplantation in children. Whole-study results and caveats: Roughly two months post-transplant, alpha-beta T cells reportedly originated from several hundred graft clones that had expanded. One year post-transplant, T-cell counts and diversity were largely derived from T cells produced anew. The origin of high day-60 TCRbeta diversity in some patients lay in surviving recipient T cells and thymic progenitors.

The receptor comes from a boy under three years old with Wiskott-Aldrich syndrome, due to receive a stem cell transplant. The gene calls are TRBV20-1 and TRBJ2-1, with D possibly TRBD2 on 5 matching bases. The sample in question was PBMCs, obtained before TCRalphabeta/CD19-depleted stem cell transplant. The CDR3 is CSSAGLDNEQFF. The CDR3 DNA reads as TGCAGCTCGGCAGGACTCGACAATGAGCAGTTCTTC.